This TCR beta chain was identified in a study of blood T cell repertoires in COVID-19. Study background: Acute-phase and convalescent COVID-19 samples originated in the United States, Italy and Spain.

Trimming took off 2 bases at V and 0 bases at J, with 8 bases between the two ends. This CDR3 is built from 14 residues. Per germline, CDR1 SGHTA and CDR2 FQGNSA. Original analysis: Reference gene primer amplification gave estimated nucleated cell counts. Profiling relied on immunoSEQ multiplex PCR, and the TCRdb table lists in-frame clones only, not all of them. The V and J calls and the clone size are those of that table, but D and trimming were determined from the DNA. The sample has around 200,000 clones; roughly 85% are singletons. The sequence was collected from a man aged 35-49 years who had recovered from COVID-19. V and J are TRBV7-2 and TRBJ2-7; tentatively, D is TRBD1 (5 bases). Input material: PBMCs or T cells enriched from blood (not recorded which). CDR3 protein: CASSLSRDSYEQYF. Written as DNA, the CDR3 is TGTGCCAGCAGCTTATCCAGGGACTCCTACGAGCAGTACTTC.